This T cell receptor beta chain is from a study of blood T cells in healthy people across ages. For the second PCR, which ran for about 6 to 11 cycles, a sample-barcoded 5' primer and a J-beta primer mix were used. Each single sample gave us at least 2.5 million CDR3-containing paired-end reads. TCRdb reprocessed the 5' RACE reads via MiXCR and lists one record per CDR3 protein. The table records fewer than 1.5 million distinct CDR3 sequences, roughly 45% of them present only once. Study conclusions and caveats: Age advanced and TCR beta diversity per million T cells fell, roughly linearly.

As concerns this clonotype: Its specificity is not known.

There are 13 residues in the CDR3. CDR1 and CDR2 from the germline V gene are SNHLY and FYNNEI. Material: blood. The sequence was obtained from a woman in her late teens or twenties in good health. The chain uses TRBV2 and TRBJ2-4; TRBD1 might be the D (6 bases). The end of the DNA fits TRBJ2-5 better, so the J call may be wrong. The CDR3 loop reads CAGYQGTRETQYF. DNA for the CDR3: TGTGCCGGCTATCAGGGGACACGGGAGACCCAGTACTTC.